The clone carrying this T cell receptor (beta chain) has only one observation. Its antigen is still unknown. The record originates from a study of graft-versus-host responses after intestinal transplantation. CDR1 is MDHEN, CDR2 SYDVKM, per germline. This CDR3 has 16 residues. Broader study findings: Circulating GvH clones peaking coincided with falling HvG clones soon after transplant. High graft-versus-host to host-versus-graft clonal ratios were seen in allografts of patients with graft-donor T cell macrochimerism.

This table comes from immunoSEQ multiplex PCR, and its TCRdb copy is limited to in-frame clones, with some not included. The repertoire consists of about 8,200 clones, with roughly 92% occurring once and the leading ten covering 2.1%. The material was PBMCs, obtained 11 days after intestinal transplantation. The rearrangement joins TRBV28 to TRBJ2-5; TRBD2 matches at 9 bases. TRBJ2-7 explains the end of the DNA better; the J call may be wrong. This sequence originates from a human patient who received an intestinal transplant, so some T cells may come from the graft donor. Here the CDR3 reads CASSSPGTSYIYEQYF. The DNA for the CDR3 is TGTGCCAGCAGTTCCCCCGGGACTAGCTACATCTACGAGCAGTACTTC.